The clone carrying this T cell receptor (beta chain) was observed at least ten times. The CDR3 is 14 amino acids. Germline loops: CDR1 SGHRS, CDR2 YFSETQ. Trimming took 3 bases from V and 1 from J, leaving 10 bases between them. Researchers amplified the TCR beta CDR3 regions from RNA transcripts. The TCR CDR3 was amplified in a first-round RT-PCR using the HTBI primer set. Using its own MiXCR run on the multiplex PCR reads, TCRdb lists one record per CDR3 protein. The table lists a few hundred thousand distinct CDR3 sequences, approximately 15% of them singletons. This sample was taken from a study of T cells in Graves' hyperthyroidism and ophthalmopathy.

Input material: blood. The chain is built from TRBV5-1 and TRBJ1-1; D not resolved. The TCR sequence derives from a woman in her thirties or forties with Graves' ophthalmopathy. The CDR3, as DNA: TGCGCCAGCAGCTCCAGTCCGGGGAACACTGAAGCTTTCTTT. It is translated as CASSSSPGNTEAFF.